The present T cell receptor (beta chain) was sequenced within a study of human T cells and chemical hapten exposure. The study, taken as a whole, reports: Counts of expanded TCRs (at PT1) showed a positive correlation with patch test score.

With regard to this clonotype: Its antigen remains unidentified.

Unique molecular identifiers were attached to individual cDNA molecules within the library. TCRdb analysed the RACE reads with MiXCR anew, one entry per CDR3 protein. This table holds under 200,000 distinct CDR3 sequences, more than 14% found once. Germline-derived CDR1 and CDR2 are SGHNT and YENEEA. This CDR3 region has 13 residues. The V segment lost 5 bases and the J segment 13 bases; nucleotides outside the gene matches: 8. The time point: patch test 1, 2 weeks after DPC sensitization. The treatment is: therapeutic diphenylcyclopropenone sensitization with weekly scalp DPC. Sequenced material: whole blood, taken in connection with sensitization to the hapten diphenylcyclopropenone (DPC). The V call is TRBV11-3, the J call TRBJ1-6, with TRBD1 matching 7 bases. This receptor was taken from a woman aged 30 to 39 with alopecia areata. Some clones in this sample may be carry-over from other donors' samples. The CDR3 spells CASSATGATPLHF. The DNA of the CDR3 is TGTGCCAGCAGCGCAACAGGGGCTACGCCCCTCCACTTT.